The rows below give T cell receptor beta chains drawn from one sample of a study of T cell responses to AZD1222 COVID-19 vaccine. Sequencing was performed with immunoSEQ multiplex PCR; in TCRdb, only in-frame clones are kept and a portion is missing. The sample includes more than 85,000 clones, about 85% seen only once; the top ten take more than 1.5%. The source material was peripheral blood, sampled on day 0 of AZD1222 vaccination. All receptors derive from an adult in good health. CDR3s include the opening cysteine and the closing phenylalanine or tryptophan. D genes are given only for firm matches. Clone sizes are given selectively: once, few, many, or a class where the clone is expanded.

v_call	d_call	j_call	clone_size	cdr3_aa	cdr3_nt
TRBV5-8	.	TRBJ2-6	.	CASSLSVSGANVLTF	TGTGCCAGCAGCTTGTCAGTCTCTGGGGCCAACGTCCTGACTTTC
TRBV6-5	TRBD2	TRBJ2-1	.	CATISTSGGGNEQFF	TGTGCCACTATCTCCACTAGCGGGGGGGGCAATGAGCAGTTCTTC
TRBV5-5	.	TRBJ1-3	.	CASSPQTAAGNTIYF	TGTGCCAGCAGCCCACAGACAGCTGCTGGAAACACCATATATTTT
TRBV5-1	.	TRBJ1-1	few	CASSLTVGWTEAFF	TGCGCCAGCAGCTTGACGGTGGGATGGACTGAAGCTTTCTTT
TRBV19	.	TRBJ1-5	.	CASTPMGGNQPQHF	TGTGCCAGTACTCCTATGGGGGGGAATCAGCCCCAGCATTTT
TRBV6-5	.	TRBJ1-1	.	CASRLGRNTEAFF	TGTGCCAGCAGGCTGGGACGGAACACTGAAGCTTTCTTT
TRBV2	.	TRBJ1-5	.	CASSDNRAGRDGNQPQHF	TGTGCCAGCAGTGATAACCGGGCAGGGAGGGACGGCAATCAGCCCCAGCATTTT
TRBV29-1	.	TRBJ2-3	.	CSAGRSTDTQYF	TGCAGCGCGGGACGGTCCACAGATACGCAGTATTTT
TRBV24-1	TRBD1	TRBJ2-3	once	CATSDFGRGLVTQYF	TGTGCCACCAGTGACTTCGGCAGGGGGTTGGTTACGCAGTATTTT
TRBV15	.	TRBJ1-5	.	CATSRRGPQSNQPQHF	TGTGCCACCAGCAGGCGGGGCCCGCAATCGAATCAGCCCCAGCATTTT
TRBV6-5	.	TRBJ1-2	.	CASSSGRYYGYTF	TGTGCCAGCAGTTCCGGACGGTACTATGGCTACACCTTC
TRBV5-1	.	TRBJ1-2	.	CASSITENYGYTF	TGCGCCAGCAGCATTACAGAAAACTATGGCTACACCTTC
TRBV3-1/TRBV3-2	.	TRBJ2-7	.	CASSPLPRINPYEQYF	TGTGCCAGCAGCCCCCTTCCCCGGATAAACCCCTACGAGCAGTACTTC
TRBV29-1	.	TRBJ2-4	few	CSVEEGRAKNIQYF	TGCAGCGTTGAGGAAGGCCGAGCCAAAAACATTCAGTACTTC
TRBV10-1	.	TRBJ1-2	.	CASSDGQWYGYTF	TGCGCCAGCAGTGATGGACAGTGGTATGGCTACACCTTC
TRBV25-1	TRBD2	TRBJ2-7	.	CASSPGIAGGEQYF	TGTGCCAGCAGCCCCGGGATAGCGGGAGGCGAGCAGTACTTC
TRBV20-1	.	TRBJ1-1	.	CSATDVRDTEAFF	TGCAGTGCTACTGACGTCAGAGACACTGAAGCTTTCTTT
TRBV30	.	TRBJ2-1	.	CAWSGLHWGKNNEQFF	TGTGCCTGGAGTGGCCTCCATTGGGGCAAAAACAATGAGCAGTTCTTC
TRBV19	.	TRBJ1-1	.	CASSMGSRRTEAFF	TGTGCCAGTAGTATGGGGTCGAGGCGGACTGAAGCTTTCTTT
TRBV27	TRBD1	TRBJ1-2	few	CASSLSFQGAYGYTF	TGTGCCAGCAGTTTATCGTTCCAGGGGGCTTATGGCTACACCTTC
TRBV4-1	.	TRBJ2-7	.	CASSQGYSGHEQYF	TGCGCCAGCAGCCAAGGCTATTCGGGGCACGAGCAGTACTTC
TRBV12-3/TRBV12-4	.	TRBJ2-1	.	CAIEGGFYNEQFF	TGTGCCATAGAGGGCGGCTTCTACAATGAGCAGTTCTTC
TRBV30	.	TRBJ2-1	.	CAWSVRRDNEQFF	TGTGCCTGGAGTGTACGCAGAGACAATGAGCAGTTCTTC
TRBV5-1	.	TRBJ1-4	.	CASSLPSGPNNEKLFF	TGCGCCAGCAGCCTGCCTTCGGGTCCCAATAATGAAAAACTGTTTTTT
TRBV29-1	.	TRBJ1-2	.	CSGAQGANYGYTF	TGCAGCGGTGCCCAGGGAGCTAACTATGGCTACACCTTC
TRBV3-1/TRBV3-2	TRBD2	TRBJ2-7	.	CASSQDERAGSRIF	TGTGCCAGCAGCCAAGATGAGCGAGCGGGATCGCGGATATTC
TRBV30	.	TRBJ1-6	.	CAWSPGLFYNSPLHF	TGTGCCTGGAGCCCAGGACTATTCTATAATTCACCCCTCCACTTT
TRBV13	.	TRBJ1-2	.	CASSLYREDGYTF	TGTGCCAGCAGCTTATACAGGGAGGATGGCTACACCTTC
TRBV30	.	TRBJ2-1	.	CAWSTGAGLNEQFF	TGTGCCTGGTCAACGGGGGCGGGGCTAAATGAGCAGTTCTTC
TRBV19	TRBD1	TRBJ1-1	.	CASSILPGQPVADTEAFF	TGTGCCAGTAGTATCCTGCCGGGACAGCCCGTGGCCGACACTGAAGCTTTCTTT
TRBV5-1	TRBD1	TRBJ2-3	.	CASSLDRGSGTDTQYF	TGCGCCAGCAGCTTGGACAGGGGTAGTGGAACAGATACGCAGTATTTT
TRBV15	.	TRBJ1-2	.	CATSRDKQRGDYGYTF	TGTGCCACCAGCAGAGATAAGCAGAGGGGAGACTATGGCTACACCTTC
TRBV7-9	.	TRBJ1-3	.	CASSHRGGSSGNTIYF	TGTGCCAGCAGCCACCGGGGAGGGAGCTCTGGAAACACCATATATTTT
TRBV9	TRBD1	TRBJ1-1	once	CASSPNDRDTEAFF	TGTGCCAGCAGCCCTAACGACAGGGACACTGAAGCTTTCTTT
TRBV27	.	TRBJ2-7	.	CASRKPGEVIYEQYF	TGTGCCAGCAGAAAACCTGGAGAAGTCATCTACGAGCAGTACTTC
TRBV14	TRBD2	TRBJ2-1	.	CASSQDRGRRGDNEQFF	TGTGCCAGCAGCCAAGATCGAGGTCGGCGGGGGGACAATGAGCAGTTCTTC
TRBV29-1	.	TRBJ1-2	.	CSAGAWDGYTF	TGCAGCGCCGGGGCCTGGGATGGCTACACCTTC
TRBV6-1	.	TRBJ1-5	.	CASSEAPHPNQPQHF	TGTGCCAGCAGTGAAGCCCCCCATCCCAACCAGCCCCAGCATTTT
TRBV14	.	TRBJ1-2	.	CASSHDRRGYTF	TGTGCCAGCAGCCACGACAGGAGAGGCTACACCTTC
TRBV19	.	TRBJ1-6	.	CAAGGDYNSPLHF	TGTGCCGCCGGCGGGGATTATAATTCACCCCTCCACTTT
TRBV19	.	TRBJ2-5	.	CASSISPGRETQYF	TGTGCCAGTAGTATATCCCCCGGTAGGGAGACCCAGTACTTC
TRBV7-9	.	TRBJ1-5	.	CASSLHSGGSQPQHF	TGTGCCAGCAGCTTACATAGTGGGGGATCTCAGCCCCAGCATTTT
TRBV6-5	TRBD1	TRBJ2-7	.	CASSYGGQGYEQYF	TGTGCCAGCAGTTACGGGGGACAGGGCTACGAGCAGTACTTC
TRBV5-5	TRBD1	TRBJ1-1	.	CASSPQGDTEAFF	TGTGCCAGCAGCCCGCAGGGGGACACTGAAGCTTTCTTT
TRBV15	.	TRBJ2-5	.	CATSMGLETQYF	TGTGCCACCAGCATGGGTCTAGAGACCCAGTACTTC
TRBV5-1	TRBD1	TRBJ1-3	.	CASTRQGTRGNTIYF	TGCGCCAGTACCAGACAGGGAACGCGAGGAAACACCATATATTTT